Shown below are 26 T cell receptor beta chains from a single sample sequenced in a study of T cells in Graves' hyperthyroidism and ophthalmopathy. Amplified regions were TCR beta CDR3 sequences from RNA transcripts. The HTBI set primed first-round TCR CDR3 RT-PCR. TCRdb redid the calling of the multiplex PCR reads with MiXCR, one entry per CDR3 protein. The repertoire holds around 600,000 distinct CDR3 sequences, with around 16% as singletons. Material: blood. Receptors originate from a woman aged 40 to 50 with Graves' ophthalmopathy.

This sequence joins TRBV2 and TRBJ2-5; D may be TRBD2 (6 bases). Trimming removed 5 bases from V and 1 base from J, with 17 bases in between. There are 16 residues in the CDR3. Per germline, CDR1 SNHLY and CDR2 FYNNEI. CDR3 coding DNA: TGTGCCAGCAGTCCAACCTTACTAGCCCTCCAAGAGACCCAGTACTTC. This encodes CASSPTLLALQETQYF.

This clonotype appeared a few times. J is TRBJ2-4 and V is TRBV6-1; 7 nucleotides align to TRBD1. This CDR3 region has 15 residues. Germline V gene lookup returns CDR1 MNHNS and CDR2 SASEGT. Unmatched junction bases numbered 10, after V lost 6 bases and J lost 5 bases. CDR3 bases: TGTGCCAGCAGCTGGGACAGCAAAAATCAAAACATTCAGTACTTC. Translating gives CASSWDSKNQNIQYF.

This clonotype was recorded many times. V gene TRBV7-2 combines with J gene TRBJ2-3, with 10 positions matching TRBD1. This CDR3 region has 15 residues. In germline, CDR1 is SGHTA, CDR2 FQGNSA. The J segment lost 6 bases and the V segment lost 4 bases, leaving 7 bases of the junction unmatched. The CDR3 nucleotides are TGTGCCAGCAGCTCCCAGACAGGGGGCGCGGATACGCAGTATTTT. Translation: CASSSQTGGADTQYF.

This clonotype was seen at least ten times. The genes are TRBV29-1 and TRBJ2-3; 11 nucleotides match TRBD2. J was trimmed by 3 bases and V by 7 bases; bases with no gene match: 6. The length of the CDR3 is 14 residues. Germline lookup yields CDR1 SQVTM and CDR2 ANQGSEA. The CDR3 DNA reads as TGCAGCGCCGGGACTAGCGGAGCTACAGATACGCAGTATTTT. The encoded protein is CSAGTSGATDTQYF.

The genes are TRBV10-3 and TRBJ2-7; the D gene could be TRBD1 or TRBD2 (6 bases each). This CDR3 spans 14 amino acids. The germline V gene encodes CDR1 ENHRY and CDR2 SYGVKD. Trimming took 8 bases from V and 4 from J, leaving 18 bases between them. The CDR3 nucleotides read TGTGCCATCGGGGAGGCTAAGGGGGGATACGAGCAGTACTTC. Translating gives CAIGEAKGGYEQYF.

This clonotype was picked up a small number of times. The rearrangement links TRBV27 to TRBJ2-3; possibly TRBD1 or TRBD2 for D (5 bases each). The germline V gene encodes CDR1 MNHEY and CDR2 SMNVEV (reference sequence). The CDR3 has 16 residues. Trimming stripped 2 bases from V and 0 bases from J, with 12 bases between. The CDR3 protein is CASSLGYGASTDTQYF. The CDR3 DNA reads TGTGCCAGCAGTTTAGGCTACGGGGCGAGCACAGATACGCAGTATTTT.

This clonotype was detected only a few times. This chain links TRBV6-1 with TRBJ2-2; D is perhaps TRBD2 (5 bases). With 3 bases removed from V and 6 bases from J, the gap between germline ends came to 8 bases. Germline V gives CDR1 MNHNS, CDR2 SASEGT. The CDR3 length is 13 residues. In nucleotides, the CDR3 is TGTGCCAGCAGTGACCCGGACTCCGGGGAGCTGTTTTTT. Its protein product is CASSDPDSGELFF.

This clonotype has a handful of counts. The V call is TRBV6-2 or TRBV6-3, the J call TRBJ2-3; D could derive from TRBD1 or TRBD2 (5 bases each). CDR1 is MNHEY, CDR2 SVGEGT, per germline. Trimming cost V 10 bases and J 9 bases, with 17 bases left between them. The CDR3 has 12 residues. The CDR3 bases are TGTGCCACCCGACCCGGGGACCAGACGCAGTATTTT. It encodes CATRPGDQTQYF.

This chain connects TRBV6-5 to TRBJ2-1; 8 positions match TRBD1. The V and J ends lost 2 bases and 7 bases, in that order; junction bases with no gene match: 4. The CDR3 extends over 14 amino acids. Per the germline V gene, CDR1 is MNHEY and CDR2 is SVGAGI. CDR3 protein: CASSYAGGSNEQFF. The CDR3 coding sequence is TGTGCCAGCAGTTACGCAGGGGGCTCAAATGAGCAGTTCTTC.

The genes are TRBV12-3 or TRBV12-4 and TRBJ2-5; 8 bases align to TRBD2. V lost 6 bases and J lost 5; bases outside the gene matches: 20. There are 18 residues in the CDR3. CDR3: CASSPPTAAGGRWETQYF. CDR3 nucleotides: TGTGCCAGCAGCCCCCCAACTGCGGCGGGAGGAAGGTGGGAGACCCAGTACTTC.

This clonotype appeared a few times. Possible read error: a much larger clone is one base away. The chain recombines TRBV28 with TRBJ2-7; 11 nucleotides line up with TRBD2. V lost 4 bases, J lost 0 bases, and 11 bases stayed unmatched. Looked up from germline, CDR1 is MDHEN and CDR2 is SYDVKM. This CDR3 has 18 residues. The CDR3 sequence is CASSSLGTSGCSSYEQYF. As DNA, the CDR3 is TGTGCCAGCAGTTCCTTGGGGACTAGCGGCTGCAGCTCCTACGAGCAGTACTTC. The full variable domain, its missing parts supplied by reference TRBV28 and TRBJ2-7, is DVKVTQSSRYLVKRTGEKVFLECVQDMDHENMFWYRQDPGLGLRLIYFSYDVKMKEKGDIPEGYSVSREKKERFSLILESASTNQTSMYLCASSSLGTSGCSSYEQYFGPGTRLTVT.

At least ten counts were recorded for this clonotype. V usage is TRBV11-3 and J usage is TRBJ2-3; 7 bases line up with TRBD2. V lost 4 bases to trimming and J lost 4 bases; unmatched junction nucleotides: 5. Per germline, CDR1 SGHNT and CDR2 YENEEA. The CDR3 totals 14 residues. The DNA of the CDR3 is TGTGCCAGCAGCTCGGGACTACCCTCAGATACGCAGTATTTT. Amino acids: CASSSGLPSDTQYF. Filled out from reference TRBV11-3 and TRBJ2-3, the complete variable domain reads EAGVVQSPRYKIIEKKQPVAFWCNPISGHNTLYWYLQNLGQGPELLIRYENEEAVDDSQLPKDRFSAERLKGVDSTLKIQPAELGDSAVYLCASSSGLPSDTQYFGPGTRLTVL.

This clonotype came up many times. The chain has TRBV6-1 and TRBJ2-1; 9 bases line up with TRBD1. Germline V gene sequence: CDR1 MNHNS, CDR2 SASEGT. J gave up 6 bases and V 6 bases, and 3 bases lay outside the gene matches. This CDR3 contains 13 residues. The CDR3 loop is CASRGGQGNEQFF. The CDR3 nucleotides read TGTGCCAGCAGGGGGGGACAGGGCAATGAGCAGTTCTTC.

This clonotype was counted many times. The rearrangement uses TRBV2 and TRBJ1-2; TRBD1 is a possible D gene (6 bases). The CDR3 spans 12 residues. Germline V CDR1 and CDR2: SNHLY, FYNNEI. V was trimmed by 6 bases and J by 7 bases, leaving 12 bases between them. CDR3 loop: CASSLSGVGYTF. DNA for the CDR3: TGTGCCAGCAGCCTCTCAGGGGTTGGCTACACCTTC.

This clonotype has at least ten counts. The chain couples TRBV29-1 to TRBJ2-5; tentatively, D is TRBD1 (6 bases). Germline lookup yields CDR1 SQVTM and CDR2 ANQGSEA. The CDR3 loop spans 12 amino acids. V was clipped by 6 bases and J by 5 bases, with 13 bases between them. CDR3: CSVGHRVETQYF. Here the CDR3 DNA reads TGCAGCGTAGGCCACAGGGTGGAGACCCAGTACTTC.

There are many counts of this clonotype. J is TRBJ2-3 and V is TRBV13; D might be TRBD1 (6 bases). This CDR3 spans 16 amino acids. Germline CDR1 is PRHDT and CDR2 is FYEKMQ (reference sequence). Trimming took 5 bases from V and 2 from J, leaving 17 bases between them. CDR3: CASSKGHQSPTDTQYF. CDR3 nucleotide sequence: TGTGCCAGCAGCAAGGGACACCAAAGCCCCACAGATACGCAGTATTTT.

This clonotype was detected many times. The rearrangement uses TRBV20-1 and TRBJ1-2, with D tentatively TRBD1 (5 bases). V was clipped by 7 bases and J by 8 bases, with 14 bases between them. Per the germline V gene, CDR1 is DFQATT and CDR2 is SNEGSKA (reference sequence). The CDR3 is made up of 11 amino acids. The chain's CDR3 is CSVRGVGGYTF. The CDR3 nucleotides are TGCAGTGTAAGGGGAGTCGGAGGCTACACCTTC.

Many counts were recorded for this clonotype. The chain joins TRBV20-1 to TRBJ2-5, with D possibly matching TRBD2 (6 bases). CDR1 DFQATT and CDR2 SNEGSKA come from the germline V gene (reference sequence). The CDR3 covers 12 residues. CDR3 protein: CRPGLGQETQYF. Written as DNA, the CDR3 is TGCAGGCCGGGACTGGGCCAAGAGACCCAGTACTTC.

This clonotype was found many times. V is TRBV2 and J is TRBJ2-1; D is ambiguous. The CDR3 contains 13 residues. V lost 4 bases to trimming and J lost 4 bases, with 8 bases between them. Per germline, CDR1 SNHLY and CDR2 FYNNEI. The CDR3 protein is CASSAARYNEQFF. The CDR3, as DNA: TGTGCCAGCAGTGCCGCCAGATACAATGAGCAGTTCTTC.

This clonotype was recorded a few times. The genes are TRBV20-1 and TRBJ2-1; 8 bases are a match to TRBD1. Germline V gene data show CDR1 as DFQATT and CDR2 as SNEGSKA (reference sequence). V gave up 3 bases and J gave up 3 bases; unmatched junction bases: 13. This CDR3 comprises 17 residues. The CDR3 DNA reads as TGCAGTGCTAGGACAATTTCCCCAGGGGGCGGCTACAATGAGCAGTTCTTC. This translates into CSARTISPGGGYNEQFF.

This chain uses TRBV7-9 with TRBJ2-5, with 8 bases matching TRBD2. Germline CDR1 reads SEHNR; CDR2 reads FQNEAQ (reference sequence). The CDR3 is made up of 17 amino acids. V was clipped by 1 base and J by 5 bases; unmatched bases: 12. CDR3 DNA: TGTGCCAGCAGCTTAGTTACCTCGGCGGGAGGTTCGGAGACCCAGTACTTC. Protein: CASSLVTSAGGSETQYF. Filled out from reference TRBV7-9 and TRBJ2-5, the complete variable domain reads DTGVSQNPRHKITKRGQNVTFRCDPISEHNRLYWYRQTLGQGPEFLTYFQNEAQLEKSRLLSDRFSAERPKGSFSTLEIQRTEQGDSAMYLCASSLVTSAGGSETQYFGPGTRLLVL.

The J gene is TRBJ1-6, the V gene TRBV7-9, with D perhaps matching TRBD1 (6 bases). Trimming shortened V by 5 bases and J by 9 bases, and 17 bases separated the two germline ends. CDR3 size: 15 residues. Germline-derived CDR1 and CDR2 are SEHNR and FQNEAQ (reference sequence). The DNA of the CDR3 is TGTGCCAGCAGCCGTGGAACAGGGCCTCGTTCACCCCTCCACTTT. Protein: CASSRGTGPRSPLHF.

This clonotype was counted ten times or more. The chain uses TRBV11-2 and TRBJ2-5, with 8 bases lining up with TRBD1. V shed 0 bases and J 14 bases; nucleotides not matched to a gene: 8. Germline V gene sequence: CDR1 SGHAT, CDR2 FQNNGV. The CDR3 length is 13 residues. CDR3 loop: CASSLDPDRGSYF. In DNA, the CDR3 is TGTGCCAGCAGCTTAGACCCCGACAGGGGATCATACTTC.

V and J are TRBV10-3 and TRBJ2-3, with no clear D. Germline loops: CDR1 ENHRY, CDR2 SYGVKD. The CDR3 runs to 11 residues. The germline V and J ends were trimmed by 6 bases and 6 bases, with 7 bases remaining between them. CDR3 in amino acids: CAIRDGDTQYF. The DNA for the CDR3 is TGTGCCATCAGAGACGGGGATACGCAGTATTTT.

This clonotype occurred a few times. The V call is TRBV10-1, the J call TRBJ2-1, with TRBD1 identical over 7 bases. Trimming took 4 bases from V and 7 from J; bases not matched to a gene: 10. CDR3 length: 15 residues. The germline V gene encodes CDR1 WNHNN and CDR2 SYGVQD (reference sequence). CDR3 sequence: CASSAPGQPPNEQFF. CDR3 sequence (DNA): TGCGCCAGCAGTGCCCCGGGACAGCCACCTAATGAGCAGTTCTTC.

As concerns this clonotype: This may be a read error, as it is one base from a much larger clone. This chain joins TRBV7-9 and TRBJ2-1, with 8 bases that match TRBD1. CDR1 is SEHNR and CDR2 is FQNEAQ in the germline V gene (reference sequence). This CDR3 has 15 amino acids. The CDR3 loop is CASLLQGVTYNKQFF. DNA for the CDR3: TGTGCCAGCCTGCTACAGGGGGTCACCTACAATAAGCAGTTCTTC.